These T cell receptor beta chains were read from a single sample in a study of T cell repertoires in cytomegalovirus infection. MiXCR was run by TCRdb on the reads, yielding one entry per CDR3 protein. The table lists a few hundred thousand distinct CDR3 sequences, roughly 25% of them singletons. Their antigens remain unidentified. The source was cultured PBMCs, collected from culture after CMV antigen stimulation. The receptors here all came from a human donor in good health (CMV status not recorded). Some clones in this sample may be carry-over from other donors' samples. Both conserved end residues are part of each CDR3. Fields, in order: clone size, V gene, CDR3 length, J gene, D gene, CDR3 DNA, CDR3 protein. D genes are given only for firm matches. Expanded clones are given a class, and other clones once, few, many or no size at all.

-	TRBV7-9	14	TRBJ1-4	-	TGTGCCAGCAGCACAGACAGTCGGGGTGAAAAACTGTTTTTT	CASSTDSRGEKLFF
-	TRBV7-2	13	TRBJ2-3	-	TGTGCCAGCAGCTTAGCGCAGGAGGATACGCAGTATTTT	CASSLAQEDTQYF
few	TRBV12-3/TRBV12-4	12	TRBJ1-1	-	TGTGCCAGCAGTCGAGACAGGTCTGAAGCTTTCTTT	CASSRDRSEAFF
many	TRBV7-2	15	TRBJ1-1	-	TGTGCCAGCAGCCCCGTGGCCGTAGGGGTCGCTGAAGCTTTCTTT	CASSPVAVGVAEAFF
-	TRBV6-2/TRBV6-3	15	TRBJ1-5	-	TGTGCCAGCAGTTACTCGAGCCAACTTTATCAGCCCCAGCATTTT	CASSYSSQLYQPQHF
-	TRBV7-2	15	TRBJ2-1	-	TGTGCCAGCAGCCCCAGGGACTTCCTCAACAATGAGCAGTTCTTC	CASSPRDFLNNEQFF
few	TRBV6-6	13	TRBJ2-7	-	TGTGCCAGCAGTTTAGGGACTTACTACGAGCAGTACTTC	CASSLGTYYEQYF
once	TRBV6-8	19	TRBJ2-3	TRBD2	TGTGCCAGCAGCCGACCCCCGGGACTAGCGGGAAAGAGCACAGATACGCAGTATTTT	CASSRPPGLAGKSTDTQYF
few	TRBV10-3	15	TRBJ1-5	-	TGTGCCATCAGTGAGTCGAAGGCGTACAATCAGCCCCAGCATTTT	CAISESKAYNQPQHF
-	TRBV29-1	15	TRBJ2-2	-	TGCAGCGTTGCGCGGACCCACAGTGACACCGGGGAGCTGTTTTTT	CSVARTHSDTGELFF
-	TRBV6-1	14	TRBJ2-7	TRBD1	TGTGCCAGCCGGCCGGACAGGATCTCCTACGAGCAGTACTTC	CASRPDRISYEQYF
many	TRBV7-2	14	TRBJ2-5	TRBD1	TGTGCCAGCAGCGAATGGACAGGACAAGAGACCCAGTACTTC	CASSEWTGQETQYF
-	TRBV6-8	13	TRBJ1-5	-	TGTGCCAGCAGTTACGAGAACAATCAGCCCCAGCATTTT	CASSYENNQPQHF
many	TRBV7-2	21	TRBJ2-7	-	TGTGCCAGCAGCCACCCGACAGGGCAACAGCACATAGCGGTGCCCTCCTACGAGCAGTACTTC	CASSHPTGQQHIAVPSYEQYF
-	TRBV20-1	16	TRBJ2-2	-	TGCAGTGCTAGTACTCTCCAGGTACAAGGGCCCGGGGAGCTGTTTTTT	CSASTLQVQGPGELFF
-	TRBV20-1	17	TRBJ1-3	-	TGCAGTGCTAGAGATGCCCTCCGGGGGGCGGCTGGAAACACCATATATTTT	CSARDALRGAAGNTIYF
few	TRBV6-6	15	TRBJ2-2	TRBD2	TGTGCCAGCAGTCGTCCGGGACTAGGGACCGGGGAGCTGTTTTTT	CASSRPGLGTGELFF
-	TRBV5-1	16	TRBJ2-2	TRBD1	TGCGCCAGCAGCATTCTGGGACAGGGGGCCACCGGGGAGCTGTTTTTT	CASSILGQGATGELFF
-	TRBV12-3/TRBV12-4	14	TRBJ2-7	-	TGTGCCAGCAGTTCAAGACAGAAGTTCTACGAGCAGTACTTC	CASSSRQKFYEQYF
-	TRBV12-3/TRBV12-4	13	TRBJ1-1	-	TGTGCCAGCAGTTTAGCGACGTGGACTGAAGCTTTCTTT	CASSLATWTEAFF
many	TRBV7-9	15	TRBJ2-3	-	TGTGCCAGCAGCTTAGGGAGACGGACGGATGATACGCAGTATTTT	CASSLGRRTDDTQYF
many	TRBV12-3/TRBV12-4	14	TRBJ1-1	-	TGTGCCAGCTTGACCCGCCCCTTGAACACTGAAGCTTTCTTT	CASLTRPLNTEAFF
few	TRBV5-1	13	TRBJ2-5	-	TGCGCCAGCAGCTTCGGTAGCGGAGGTACCCAGTACTTC	CASSFGSGGTQYF
-	TRBV18	19	TRBJ1-4	-	TGTGCCAGCTCACCACTCGCGGTGGGGGTGAGGGCTACCAATGAAAAACTGTTTTTT	CASSPLAVGVRATNEKLFF
many	TRBV7-2	14	TRBJ2-7	-	TGTGCCAGCAGCTTAGCTCGAGGGGCCTACGAGCAGTACTTC	CASSLARGAYEQYF
-	TRBV2	15	TRBJ2-2	TRBD1	TGTGCCAGCAAGTCGGACAGGGGGTCTCCCGGGGAGCTGTTTTTT	CASKSDRGSPGELFF
many	TRBV7-2	14	TRBJ2-5	-	TGTGCCAGCAGCATCCCGGACCCTCAAAAGACCCAGTACTTC	CASSIPDPQKTQYF
few	TRBV12-3/TRBV12-4	15	TRBJ1-1	-	TGTGCCAGCAGTTTTTTTTTGGAGGGGCACACTGAAGCTTTCTTT	CASSFFLEGHTEAFF
-	TRBV5-1	13	TRBJ2-3	-	TGCGCCAGCAGCCAGGCGCGACCAGATACGCAGTATTTT	CASSQARPDTQYF
few	TRBV6-2/TRBV6-3	17	TRBJ2-5	TRBD2	TGTGCCAGCAGTTACGGGGGACTAGCGGGAACACAAGAGACCCAGTACTTC	CASSYGGLAGTQETQYF
-	TRBV7-6	14	TRBJ1-5	-	TGTGCCAGCAGCCCGGTCGGGCTGGGGCAGCCCCAGCATTTT	CASSPVGLGQPQHF
-	TRBV12-3/TRBV12-4	14	TRBJ2-1	-	TGTGCCAGCAGTTTAGGTGTGGGGTACAATGAGCAGTTCTTC	CASSLGVGYNEQFF
-	TRBV11-2	18	TRBJ2-4	TRBD2	TGTGCCAGCAGCTTACCTAGCGGGAGGCTCCTAGCCAAAAACATTCAGTACTTC	CASSLPSGRLLAKNIQYF
-	TRBV29-1	11	TRBJ1-2	-	TGCAGCGTCCCTAGGAACTATGGCTACACCTTC	CSVPRNYGYTF
-	TRBV9	14	TRBJ1-2	-	TGTGCCAGCAGCGTAGGGCGGGTGAACTATGGCTACACCTTC	CASSVGRVNYGYTF
medium-sized	TRBV7-6	13	TRBJ1-5	-	TGTGCCAGCAGCTTAGCGGAGGGTGGGCCCCAGCATTTT	CASSLAEGGPQHF
many	TRBV5-4	17	TRBJ2-3	TRBD2	TGTGCCAGCAGCTTTTATAGACTAGCGGGAGGTATAGATACGCAGTATTTT	CASSFYRLAGGIDTQYF
-	TRBV12-3/TRBV12-4	13	TRBJ1-2	-	TGTGCCAGCTCGGCAGGCATTAACTATGGCTACACCTTC	CASSAGINYGYTF
many	TRBV27	14	TRBJ1-2	TRBD1	TGTGCCAGCAGTTTATCCCGGGACAGGGGTGGCTACACCTTC	CASSLSRDRGGYTF
-	TRBV20-1	18	TRBJ2-3	-	TGCAGCCTCCTGGGGGCGGGAGTTCCCGGGCTAGGAGCAGATACGCAGTATTTT	CSLLGAGVPGLGADTQYF
many	TRBV6-2/TRBV6-3	13	TRBJ2-7	-	TGTGCCAGCAGTTCAGGGGCTTTGTACGAGCAGTACTTC	CASSSGALYEQYF
few	TRBV7-9	14	TRBJ1-4	-	TGTGCCAGCAGCTTCACAGGCCTTAATGAAAAACTGTTTTTT	CASSFTGLNEKLFF
few	TRBV7-2	15	TRBJ2-3	-	TGTGCCAGCAGCACGTTAGCAGATCACACAGATACGCAGTATTTT	CASSTLADHTDTQYF
-	TRBV30	16	TRBJ2-3	-	TGTGCCTGGAGTGTACTAATGGGCCTAGGCACAGATACGCAGTATTTT	CAWSVLMGLGTDTQYF
-	TRBV28	14	TRBJ2-7	-	TGTGCCAGCAGTTTAGGGCAGGGAGGCCACGAGCAGTACTTC	CASSLGQGGHEQYF
few	TRBV29-1	14	TRBJ2-5	TRBD2	TGCAGCGTTGTCGGAGCGGCGGGGGGGGAGACCCAGTACTTC	CSVVGAAGGETQYF
once	TRBV29-1	13	TRBJ2-5	-	TGCAGCGTAGAAGTCTCCCGAGGGGAGACCCAGTACTTC	CSVEVSRGETQYF
-	TRBV20-1	15	TRBJ1-3	-	TGCAGTGCTAGACACCCGGCGGGGTCCAAAAACACCATATATTTT	CSARHPAGSKNTIYF
many	TRBV7-2	12	TRBJ2-7	-	TGTGCCAGCAGCTTCCCCGGGTCCGAGCAGTACTTC	CASSFPGSEQYF
-	TRBV10-2	15	TRBJ2-2	TRBD1	TGCGCCAGCAGGGGGACAGGCTCCACACCCGGGGAGCTGTTTTTT	CASRGTGSTPGELFF
-	TRBV28	16	TRBJ1-5	-	TGTGCCAGCAGTTTAGTACCCGGCTCCAGCAATCAGCCCCAGCATTTT	CASSLVPGSSNQPQHF
few	TRBV4-1	14	TRBJ2-1	-	TGCGCCAGCAGCCAAGAAGTTTCCCCCGATGAGCAGTTCTTC	CASSQEVSPDEQFF
many	TRBV28	13	TRBJ1-2	-	TGTGCCAGCAGTTTACAGGGTCGCTATGGCTACACCTTC	CASSLQGRYGYTF
many	TRBV7-8	15	TRBJ1-6	TRBD1	TGTGCCAGCAGCCCCGGGACAGGGGACAATTCACCCCTCCACTTT	CASSPGTGDNSPLHF
few	TRBV27	16	TRBJ2-1	-	TGTGCCAGCAGTTTAATCGCCCCCCCGCGGGCCAATGAGCAGTTCTTC	CASSLIAPPRANEQFF
-	TRBV5-1	16	TRBJ2-3	-	TGCGCCACCCGAGCCGGGACACCTAGAAACACAGATACGCAGTATTTT	CATRAGTPRNTDTQYF
few	TRBV9	14	TRBJ1-4	-	TGTGCCAGCAGCTCCAGGGAACTTAATGAAAAACTGTTTTTT	CASSSRELNEKLFF
-	TRBV2	14	TRBJ2-1	TRBD1	TGTGCCAGCAGTTCCGGGACAGGGGTTGGTGAGCAGTTCTTC	CASSSGTGVGEQFF